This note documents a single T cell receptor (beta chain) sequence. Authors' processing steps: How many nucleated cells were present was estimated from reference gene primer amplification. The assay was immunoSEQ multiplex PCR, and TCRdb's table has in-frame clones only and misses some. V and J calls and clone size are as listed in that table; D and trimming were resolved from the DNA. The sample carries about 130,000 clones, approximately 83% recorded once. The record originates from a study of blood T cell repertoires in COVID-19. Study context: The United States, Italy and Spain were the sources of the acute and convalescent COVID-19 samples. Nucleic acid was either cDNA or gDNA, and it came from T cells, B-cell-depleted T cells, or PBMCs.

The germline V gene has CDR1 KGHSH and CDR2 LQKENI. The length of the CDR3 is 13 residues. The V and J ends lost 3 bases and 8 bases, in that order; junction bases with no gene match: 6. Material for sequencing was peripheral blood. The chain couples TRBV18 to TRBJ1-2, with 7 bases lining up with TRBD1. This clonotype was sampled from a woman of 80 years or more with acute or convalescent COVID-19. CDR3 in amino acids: CASSPNTGDGYTF. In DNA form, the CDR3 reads TGTGCCAGCTCACCTAACACAGGGGACGGCTACACCTTC.